This T cell receptor beta chain was identified during a study of CD8+CD57+ T cells in acquired aplastic anemia. Overall study context: DNA recovered from sorted CD4+ and CD8+ cells had a mean of about 3.5 ug.

Worth noting for this clonotype: As yet, its antigen is unknown.

Only patients with CD8+CD57+ cell expansion on flow cytometry were chosen for sequencing. Blood samples were obtained from patients who had received no prior therapy. The template used for profiling TCR beta VDJ and CDR3 was genomic DNA. Each CDR3 protein gets one entry after TCRdb re-called the reads with MiXCR. The table has about 98,000 distinct CDR3 sequences, around 70% seen once. Study-level findings and limits: Nearly 30 was the count of CD8+ CDR3 sequences that patients shared with controls.

The sequence was obtained from a human donor with aplastic anemia. The sequencing input was sorted CD4+, CD8+, or CD8+CD57+ T cells (not recorded which) from PBMCs.

CDR3 nucleotide sequence: TGCAGTGCTAGGGGTGTCGATGGCTACACCTTC. This gives the protein CSARGVDGYTF. V gene TRBV20-1 combines with J gene TRBJ1-2, with unresolved D. Germline V CDR1 and CDR2: DFQATT, SNEGSKA (reference sequence). This CDR3 is built from 11 residues. The V and J ends lost 3 bases and 6 bases respectively, with 8 bases between them.